This is a list of T cell receptor beta chains from one sample in a study of blood T cell repertoires in COVID-19. TCRdb's table, derived via immunoSEQ multiplex PCR, lists solely in-frame clones and lacks some. The sample consists of around 220,000 clones, about nine tenths of them appearing once. Sequenced: PBMCs or T cells enriched from blood (not recorded which). These receptor sequences come from a woman aged 18-29 years who had recovered from COVID-19. The CDR3 runs from the conserved cysteine through the conserved F or W. A D gene is named only where the DNA matches it firmly. Where a row states a size, it is once, few, many or the class of an expanded clone; other rows omit it.

len	v_gene	abundance	j_gene	d_gene	CDR3aa	CDR3nt
14	TRBV2	-	TRBJ2-1	-	CASSDARQYNEQFF	TGTGCCAGCAGTGATGCCAGGCAATACAATGAGCAGTTCTTC
15	TRBV7-2	-	TRBJ1-5	-	CASSSSGGLGQPQHF	TGTGCCAGCAGCTCCTCGGGGGGGCTGGGTCAGCCCCAGCATTTT
13	TRBV7-2	-	TRBJ1-6	-	CASSFAGPGPLHF	TGTGCCAGCAGCTTTGCGGGGCCCGGACCCCTCCACTTT
15	TRBV15	-	TRBJ1-2	-	CATSRDFYGQGSYTF	TGTGCCACCAGCAGAGATTTTTATGGCCAGGGAAGCTACACCTTC
15	TRBV7-9	-	TRBJ1-2	-	CASSDSIRGYYGYTF	TGTGCCAGCAGCGATTCGATAAGAGGTTACTATGGCTACACCTTC
18	TRBV18	-	TRBJ2-3	TRBD1	CASSPPNRGHQGTDTQYF	TGTGCCAGCTCACCACCGAACAGGGGGCATCAAGGCACAGATACGCAGTATTTT
15	TRBV6-2/TRBV6-3	-	TRBJ2-6	-	CASSGQGSGANVLTF	TGTGCCAGCAGTGGTCAGGGCTCTGGGGCCAACGTCCTGACTTTC
15	TRBV9	once	TRBJ1-1	TRBD1	CASSAGDRGNTEAFF	TGTGCCAGCAGCGCTGGGGACAGGGGGAACACTGAAGCTTTCTTT
15	TRBV18	-	TRBJ2-1	-	CASSPPSSSYNEQFF	TGTGCCAGCTCACCACCGTCTAGCAGCTACAATGAGCAGTTCTTC
12	TRBV10-3	-	TRBJ2-5	-	CATTDNQETQYF	TGTGCCACAACCGACAACCAAGAGACCCAGTACTTC
14	TRBV4-1	-	TRBJ2-3	-	CASSQAILTDTQYF	TGCGCCAGCAGCCAAGCTATCTTGACAGATACGCAGTATTTT
19	TRBV12-5	once	TRBJ2-1	-	CASAQVVAGQRTAYNEQFF	TGTGCTAGTGCCCAAGTGGTAGCGGGTCAAAGGACAGCTTACAATGAGCAGTTCTTC
14	TRBV2	-	TRBJ2-3	TRBD2	CASRLAGGQDTQYF	TGTGCCAGCAGGTTAGCGGGGGGCCAAGATACGCAGTATTTT
14	TRBV2	-	TRBJ1-1	-	CASSYYRRNTEAFF	TGTGCCAGCAGTTATTACAGGCGGAACACTGAAGCTTTCTTT
17	TRBV4-3	-	TRBJ1-5	TRBD1	CASSQVWTGRSNQPQHF	TGCGCCAGCAGCCAAGTGTGGACAGGGAGAAGCAATCAGCCCCAGCATTTT
13	TRBV19	-	TRBJ2-5	-	CASNVGAQETQYF	TGTGCCAGTAATGTGGGGGCACAAGAGACCCAGTACTTC
14	TRBV5-8	-	TRBJ2-1	TRBD2	CASRLAGGYNEQFF	TGTGCCAGCAGACTAGCGGGAGGTTACAATGAGCAGTTCTTC
16	TRBV18	-	TRBJ1-3	-	CASSPRQANSGNTIYF	TGTGCCAGCTCACCAAGACAGGCCAACTCTGGAAACACCATATATTTT
15	TRBV5-5	-	TRBJ2-7	TRBD1	CASSLARTGVYEQYF	TGTGCCAGCAGCTTGGCGAGGACAGGGGTCTACGAGCAGTACTTC
13	TRBV27	once	TRBJ2-7	-	CASKQGTFYEQYF	TGTGCCAGCAAACAGGGAACTTTCTACGAGCAGTACTTC